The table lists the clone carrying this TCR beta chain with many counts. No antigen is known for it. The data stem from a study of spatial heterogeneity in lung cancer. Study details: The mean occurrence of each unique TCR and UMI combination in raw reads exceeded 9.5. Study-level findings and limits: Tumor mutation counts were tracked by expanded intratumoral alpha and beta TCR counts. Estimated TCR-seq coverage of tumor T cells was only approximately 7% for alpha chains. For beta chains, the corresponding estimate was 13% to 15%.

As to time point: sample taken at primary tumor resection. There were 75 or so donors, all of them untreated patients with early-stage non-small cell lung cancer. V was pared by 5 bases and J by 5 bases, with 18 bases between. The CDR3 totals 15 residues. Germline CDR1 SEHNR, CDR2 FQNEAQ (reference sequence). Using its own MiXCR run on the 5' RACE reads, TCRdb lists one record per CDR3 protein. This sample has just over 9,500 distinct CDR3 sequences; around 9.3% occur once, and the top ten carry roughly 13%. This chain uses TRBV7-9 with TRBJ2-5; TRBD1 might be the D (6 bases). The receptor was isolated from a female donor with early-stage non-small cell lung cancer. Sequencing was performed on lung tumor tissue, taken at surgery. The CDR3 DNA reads TGTGCCAGCAGCGTAGTACTGGGGGCTAGCGAGACCCAGTACTTC. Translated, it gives CASSVVLGASETQYF.